Listed below are T cell receptor beta chains from one sample, sequenced in a study of blood T cell repertoires in COVID-19. This table comes from immunoSEQ multiplex PCR, and its TCRdb copy is limited to in-frame clones, with some not included. The table includes over 90,000 clones, about 83% detected once. The specimen was peripheral blood. These receptor sequences come from a man between 40 and 49 years old with active or convalescent COVID-19. Each CDR3 is given with its conserved first and last residue. The D gene is left open where the match is weak.

>TRBJ1-6|TRBV27|-
CASSTGSSYNSPLHF
>TRBJ2-7|TRBV6-5|-
CASSIREGRYEQYF
>TRBJ2-7|TRBV29-1|-
CSVEGQGSGEQYF
>TRBJ1-2|TRBV19|TRBD1
CASSINRGNYGYTF
>TRBJ1-4|TRBV6-2/TRBV6-3|-
CASSYSGGEINEKLFF
>TRBJ1-3|TRBV4-1|-
CASSQDTTAIIGNTIYF
>TRBJ2-2|TRBV19|TRBD2
CASRGGGAAGELFF
>TRBJ2-1|TRBV7-3|-
CASSLSGGIGSYNEQFF
>TRBJ1-6|TRBV18|-
CASSLRGEGVNSPLHF
>TRBJ1-5|TRBV2|-
CASSEEGPYSNQPQHF
>TRBJ1-2|TRBV6-6|TRBD1
CASSQPPGQGTSTYGYTF